The clone carrying this TCR beta chain was seen a few times. A second PCR, run for about 7 to 11 cycles, used a sample-barcoded 5' primer plus a J-beta primer mix. TCRdb reprocessed the 5' RACE reads via MiXCR and lists one record per CDR3 protein. The sample holds over 450,000 distinct CDR3 sequences, 20% to 30% seen once. These data belong to a study of blood T cells in healthy people across ages. CDR1 and CDR2 from the germline V gene are MNHEY and SVGEGT. CDR3 length: 16 amino acids. V lost 7 bases and J lost 2, with 18 bases in between. These records were also assigned to another study, of T cells of mothers and their children.

Sequences were obtained from blood. This chain joins TRBV6-2 or TRBV6-3 and TRBJ2-1; D may correspond to TRBD1 or TRBD2 (5 bases each). The receptor comes from a boy younger than 18 in good health. The CDR3 spells CASTSLDGGAYNEQFF. In DNA, the CDR3 is TGTGCCAGCACATCTTTGGATGGGGGTGCCTACAATGAGCAGTTCTTC.